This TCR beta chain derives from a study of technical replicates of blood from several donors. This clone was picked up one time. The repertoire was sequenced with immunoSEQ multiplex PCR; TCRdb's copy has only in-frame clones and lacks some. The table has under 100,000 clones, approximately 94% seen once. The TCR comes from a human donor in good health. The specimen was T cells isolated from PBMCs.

The CDR3 sequence: CSVEFLRARVETQYF. CDR3 DNA: TGCAGCGTTGAGTTTCTGCGTGCCCGCGTGGAGACCCAGTACTTC. This chain connects TRBV29-1 to TRBJ2-5, with D unresolved. The CDR3 sequence is 15 residues long. Trimming took 3 bases from V and 5 from J, leaving 19 bases between them. Germline CDR1 is SQVTM and CDR2 is ANQGSEA.